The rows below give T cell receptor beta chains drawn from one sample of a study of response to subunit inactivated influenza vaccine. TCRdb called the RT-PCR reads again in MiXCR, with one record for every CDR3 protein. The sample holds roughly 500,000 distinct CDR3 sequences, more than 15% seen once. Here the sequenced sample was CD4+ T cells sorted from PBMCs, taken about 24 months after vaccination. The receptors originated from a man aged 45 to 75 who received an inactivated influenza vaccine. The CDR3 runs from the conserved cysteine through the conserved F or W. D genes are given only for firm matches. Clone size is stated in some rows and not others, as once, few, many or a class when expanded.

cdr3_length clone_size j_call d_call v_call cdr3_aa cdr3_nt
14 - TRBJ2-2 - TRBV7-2 CASSMTGYTGELFF TGTGCCAGCAGCATGACAGGATACACCGGGGAGCTGTTTTTT
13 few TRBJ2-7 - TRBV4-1 CASSQLGSYEQYF TGCGCCAGCAGCCAACTTGGGTCCTACGAGCAGTACTTC
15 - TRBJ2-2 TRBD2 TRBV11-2 CASSKITSVTGELFF TGTGCCAGCAGCAAAATAACTAGCGTGACCGGGGAGCTGTTTTTT
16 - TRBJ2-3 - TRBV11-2 CASSLVTRRYTDTQYF TGTGCCAGCAGCTTAGTAACCCGTCGTTACACAGATACGCAGTATTTT
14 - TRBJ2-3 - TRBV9 CASSPTPSEDTQYF TGTGCCAGCAGCCCGACTCCGTCCGAAGATACGCAGTATTTT
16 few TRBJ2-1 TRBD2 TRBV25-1 CASSEWASGRLMEQFF TGTGCCAGCAGTGAATGGGCTAGCGGGAGGTTAATGGAGCAGTTCTTC
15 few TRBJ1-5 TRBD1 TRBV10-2 CASSDSGQGRQPQHF TGCGCCAGCAGTGACTCGGGACAGGGGCGTCAGCCCCAGCATTTT
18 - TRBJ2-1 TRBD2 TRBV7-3 CASSPMSSSSGRYNEQFF TGTGCCAGCAGCCCTATGAGTTCGTCTAGCGGGAGATACAATGAGCAGTTCTTC
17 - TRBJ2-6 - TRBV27 CASSLIPYSSGANVLTF TGTGCCAGCAGTTTAATCCCATATAGCTCTGGGGCCAACGTCCTGACTTTC
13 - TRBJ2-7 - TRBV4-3 CASSQDYGYEQYF TGCGCCAGCAGCCAAGATTACGGCTACGAGCAGTACTTC
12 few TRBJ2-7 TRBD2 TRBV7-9 CASSLGGRLQYF TGTGCCAGCAGCTTAGGCGGGAGGTTGCAGTACTTC
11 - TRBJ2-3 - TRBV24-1 CATSDIDTQYF TGTGCCACCAGTGATATTGATACGCAGTATTTT
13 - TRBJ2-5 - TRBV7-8 CASSQQRSETQYF TGTGCCAGCAGCCAACAAAGGTCCGAGACCCAGTACTTC
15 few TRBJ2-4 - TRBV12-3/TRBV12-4 CASSFSTGTGATQYF TGTGCCAGCAGTTTCTCTACCGGGACTGGGGCCACTCAGTACTTC
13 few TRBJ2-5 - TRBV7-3 CASSWDRRGTQYF TGTGCCAGCAGTTGGGACCGACGGGGGACCCAGTACTTC
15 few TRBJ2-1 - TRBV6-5 CASSYSAGLGNEQFF TGTGCCAGCAGTTACTCGGCCGGATTGGGTAATGAGCAGTTCTTC
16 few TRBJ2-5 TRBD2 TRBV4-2 CASSQELAGSGETQYF TGTGCCAGCAGCCAGGAACTAGCGGGGTCCGGGGAGACCCAGTACTTC
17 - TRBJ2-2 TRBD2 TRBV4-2 CASSQEASGANTGELFF TGTGCCAGCAGCCAAGAGGCTAGCGGAGCGAACACCGGGGAGCTGTTTTTT
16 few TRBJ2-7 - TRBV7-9 CASSRSGGSISYEQYF TGTGCCAGCAGCCGTTCGGGGGGCTCTATCTCCTACGAGCAGTACTTC
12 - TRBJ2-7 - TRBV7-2 CASSLGPAKQYF TGTGCCAGCAGCTTAGGTCCAGCTAAGCAGTACTTC
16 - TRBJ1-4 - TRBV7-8 CASSDRPRGNNEKLFF TGTGCCAGCAGCGACCGCCCTAGGGGGAATAATGAAAAACTGTTTTTT
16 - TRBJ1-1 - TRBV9 CASSVAPQGRATEAFF TGTGCCAGCAGCGTAGCACCCCAGGGTCGCGCCACTGAAGCTTTCTTT
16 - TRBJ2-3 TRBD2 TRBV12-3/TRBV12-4 CASSTTSGGGTDTQYF TGTGCCAGCAGCACGACTAGCGGAGGTGGCACAGATACGCAGTATTTT
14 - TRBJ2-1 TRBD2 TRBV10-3 CATGTSGSFNEQFF TGTGCCACCGGGACTAGCGGGAGTTTTAATGAGCAGTTCTTC
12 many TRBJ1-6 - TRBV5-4 CASSFTNSPLHF TGTGCCAGCAGCTTTACGAATTCACCCCTCCACTTT
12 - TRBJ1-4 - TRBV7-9 CASSFDNEKLFF TGTGCCAGCAGCTTCGATAATGAAAAACTGTTTTTT
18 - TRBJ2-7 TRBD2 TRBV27 CASSRGRVGGPRSYEQYF TGTGCCAGCAGCCGCGGGAGAGTGGGGGGACCGAGAAGCTACGAGCAGTACTTC
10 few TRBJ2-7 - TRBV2 CASMIYEQYF TGTGCCAGCATGATCTACGAGCAGTACTTC
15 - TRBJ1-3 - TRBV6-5 CASSYTGNAGNTIYF TGTGCCAGCAGTTATACAGGGAACGCTGGAAACACCATATATTTT
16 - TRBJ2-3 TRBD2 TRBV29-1 CSVRGTSGGSTDTQYF TGCAGCGTCCGGGGGACTAGCGGGGGTAGCACAGATACGCAGTATTTT
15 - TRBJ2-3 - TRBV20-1 CSARDRLLPTDTQYF TGCAGTGCTAGAGATCGGTTACTGCCCACAGATACGCAGTATTTT
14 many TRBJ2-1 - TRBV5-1 CASSPTGTLWEQFF TGCGCCAGCAGCCCCACAGGAACACTTTGGGAGCAGTTCTTC
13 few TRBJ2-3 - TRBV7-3 CASSPGHTDTQYF TGTGCCAGCAGCCCTGGCCACACAGATACGCAGTATTTT
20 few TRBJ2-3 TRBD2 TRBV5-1 CASSFAQTGTSRSSTDTQYF TGCGCCAGCAGCTTCGCGCAGACAGGGACTAGCAGATCGAGCACAGATACGCAGTATTTT
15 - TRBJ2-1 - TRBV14 CASSPRGQIYNEQFF TGTGCCAGCAGCCCTAGGGGACAAATCTACAATGAGCAGTTCTTC
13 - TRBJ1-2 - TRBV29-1 CSGLGGANYGYTF TGCAGCGGGTTGGGGGGGGCTAACTATGGCTACACCTTC
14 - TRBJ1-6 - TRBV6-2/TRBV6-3 CASSYRGWNSPLHF TGTGCCAGCAGTTACAGGGGGTGGAATTCACCCCTCCACTTT
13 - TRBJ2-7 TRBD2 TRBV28 CASVSGTTYEQYF TGTGCCAGCGTTAGCGGGACGACCTACGAGCAGTACTTC
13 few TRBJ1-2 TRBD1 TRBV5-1 CASSLGDSPGYTF TGCGCCAGCAGCTTGGGGGACAGCCCTGGCTACACCTTC
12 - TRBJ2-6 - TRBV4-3 CASSQETGLLTF TGCGCCAGCAGCCAAGAAACAGGCCTCCTGACTTTC
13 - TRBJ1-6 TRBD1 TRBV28 CASGTAYNSPLHF TGTGCCAGCGGGACAGCATATAATTCACCCCTCCACTTT
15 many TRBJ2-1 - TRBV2 CASSVEGSSYNEQFF TGTGCCAGCAGTGTGGAGGGTAGCTCCTACAATGAGCAGTTCTTC
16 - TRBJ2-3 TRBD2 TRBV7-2 CASSQGLAGGADTQYF TGTGCCAGCAGCCAAGGACTAGCGGGGGGGGCAGATACGCAGTATTTT
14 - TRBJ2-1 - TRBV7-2 CASSLGTWGNEQFF TGTGCCAGCAGCTTGGGTACCTGGGGCAATGAGCAGTTCTTC
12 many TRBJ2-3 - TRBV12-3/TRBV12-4 CASSSLTDTQYF TGTGCCAGCAGTTCCTTAACAGATACGCAGTATTTT
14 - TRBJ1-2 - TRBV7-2 CASRTQRGNYGYTF TGTGCCAGCAGAACGCAGAGGGGCAACTATGGCTACACCTTC
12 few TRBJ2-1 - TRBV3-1 CASSQVPAEQFF TGTGCCAGCAGCCAAGTTCCGGCTGAGCAGTTCTTC
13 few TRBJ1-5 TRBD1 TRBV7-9 CASSSGTGGPQHF TGTGCCAGCAGCTCTGGGACAGGGGGGCCCCAGCATTTT
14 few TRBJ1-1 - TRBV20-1 CSARDVWVRTEAFF TGCAGTGCTAGAGATGTATGGGTTCGGACTGAAGCTTTCTTT